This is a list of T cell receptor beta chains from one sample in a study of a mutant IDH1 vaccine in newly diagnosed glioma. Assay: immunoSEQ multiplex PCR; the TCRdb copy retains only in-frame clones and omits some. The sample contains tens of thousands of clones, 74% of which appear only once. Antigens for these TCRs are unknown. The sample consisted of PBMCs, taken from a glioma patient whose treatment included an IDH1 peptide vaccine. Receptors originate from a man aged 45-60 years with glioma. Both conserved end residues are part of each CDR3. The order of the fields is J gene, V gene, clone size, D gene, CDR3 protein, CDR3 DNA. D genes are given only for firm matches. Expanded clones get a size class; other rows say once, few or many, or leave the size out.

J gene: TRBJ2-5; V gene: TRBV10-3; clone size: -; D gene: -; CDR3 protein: CAIRERGGQETQYF; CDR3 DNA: TGTGCCATCAGAGAAAGGGGCGGACAAGAGACCCAGTACTTC
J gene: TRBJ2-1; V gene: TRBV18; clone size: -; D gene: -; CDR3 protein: CASSQGQGSNNEQFF; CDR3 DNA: TGTGCCAGCTCACAGGGGCAGGGCTCGAACAATGAGCAGTTCTTC
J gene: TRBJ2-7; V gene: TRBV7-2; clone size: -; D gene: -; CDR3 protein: CASSLGRYEQYF; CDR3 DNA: TGTGCCAGCAGCTTGGGGCGATACGAGCAGTACTTC
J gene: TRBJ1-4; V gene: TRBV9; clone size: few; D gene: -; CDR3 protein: CASSARGRSNEKLFF; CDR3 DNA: TGTGCCAGCAGCGCCCGGGGACGGTCTAATGAAAAACTGTTTTTT
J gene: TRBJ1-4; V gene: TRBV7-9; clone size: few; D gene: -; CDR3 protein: CASSFLGNEKLFF; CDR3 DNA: TGTGCCAGCAGCTTTCTGGGGAATGAAAAACTGTTTTTT
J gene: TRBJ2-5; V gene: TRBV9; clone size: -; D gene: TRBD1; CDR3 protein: CASSRQGMDQETQYF; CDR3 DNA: TGTGCCAGCAGTCGACAGGGAATGGACCAAGAGACCCAGTACTTC
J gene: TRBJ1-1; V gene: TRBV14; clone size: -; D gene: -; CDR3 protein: CASSQDLSRYTEAFF; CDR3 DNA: TGTGCCAGCAGCCAAGATCTGTCGAGGTACACTGAAGCTTTCTTT
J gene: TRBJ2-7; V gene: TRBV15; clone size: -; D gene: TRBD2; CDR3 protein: CATSSPPGGEQYF; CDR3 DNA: TGTGCCACCAGCAGCCCCCCGGGGGGCGAGCAGTACTTC
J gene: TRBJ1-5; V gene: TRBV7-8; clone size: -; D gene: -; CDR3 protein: CASSLVGGNQPQHF; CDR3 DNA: TGTGCCAGCAGCTTAGTCGGGGGTAATCAGCCCCAGCATTTT
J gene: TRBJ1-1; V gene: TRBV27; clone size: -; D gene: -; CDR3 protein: CASSLGENTEAFF; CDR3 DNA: TGTGCCAGCAGTTTAGGAGAGAACACTGAAGCTTTCTTT
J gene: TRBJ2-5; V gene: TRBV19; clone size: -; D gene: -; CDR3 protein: CASRRGGQETQYF; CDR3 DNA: TGTGCCAGCCGCAGGGGAGGACAAGAGACCCAGTACTTC
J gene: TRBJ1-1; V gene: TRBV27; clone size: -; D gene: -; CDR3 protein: CASSLLGQFTEAFF; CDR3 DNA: TGTGCCAGCAGTTTATTAGGACAGTTCACTGAAGCTTTCTTT
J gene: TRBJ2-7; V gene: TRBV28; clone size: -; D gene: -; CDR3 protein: CASGQPGGYEQYF; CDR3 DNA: TGTGCCTCAGGACAGCCAGGTGGGTACGAGCAGTACTTC
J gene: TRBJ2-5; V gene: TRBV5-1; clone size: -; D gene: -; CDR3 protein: CASSLIAKETQYF; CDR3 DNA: TGCGCCAGCAGCTTGATCGCAAAGGAGACCCAGTACTTC
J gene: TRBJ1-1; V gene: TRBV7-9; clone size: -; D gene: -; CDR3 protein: CASSPRRARGTEAFF; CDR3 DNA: TGTGCCAGCAGCCCAAGGAGGGCCCGCGGGACTGAAGCTTTCTTT
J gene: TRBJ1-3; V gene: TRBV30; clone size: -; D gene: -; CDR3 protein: CAGRGGGNTIYF; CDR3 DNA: TGTGCCGGCCGGGGGGGCGGAAACACCATATATTTT
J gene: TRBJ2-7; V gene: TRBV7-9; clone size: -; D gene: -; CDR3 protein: CASSDKDFSYEQYF; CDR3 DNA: TGTGCCAGCAGCGACAAGGACTTTTCCTACGAGCAGTACTTC
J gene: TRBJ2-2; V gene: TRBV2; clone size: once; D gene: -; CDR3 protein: CASGGKGIAGELFF; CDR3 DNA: TGTGCCAGCGGCGGGAAGGGTATAGCCGGGGAGCTGTTTTTT
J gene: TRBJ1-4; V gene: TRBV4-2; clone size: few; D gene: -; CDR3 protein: CASTDRLNEKLFF; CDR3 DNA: TGTGCCAGTACCGACAGACTTAATGAAAAACTGTTTTTT
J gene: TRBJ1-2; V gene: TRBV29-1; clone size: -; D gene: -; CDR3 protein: CSVDTGFSYGYTF; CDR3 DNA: TGCAGCGTTGACACGGGTTTCAGCTATGGCTACACCTTC
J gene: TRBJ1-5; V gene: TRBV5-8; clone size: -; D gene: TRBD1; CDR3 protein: CASIHRDRGSQPQHF; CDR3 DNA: TGTGCCAGCATACATCGGGACAGGGGCAGTCAGCCCCAGCATTTT
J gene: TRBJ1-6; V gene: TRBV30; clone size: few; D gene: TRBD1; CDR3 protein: CAWSVTGAGSPLHF; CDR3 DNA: TGTGCCTGGAGTGTAACAGGGGCAGGATCACCCCTCCACTTT
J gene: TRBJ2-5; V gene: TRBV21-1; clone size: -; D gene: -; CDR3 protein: CASSKGGEAQYF; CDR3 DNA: TGTGCCAGCAGCAAAGGTGGGGAGGCCCAGTACTTC
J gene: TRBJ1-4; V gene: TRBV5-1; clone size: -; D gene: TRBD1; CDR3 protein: CASSLGQGATNEKLFF; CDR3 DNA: TGCGCCAGCAGCCTGGGACAGGGGGCAACTAATGAAAAACTGTTTTTT
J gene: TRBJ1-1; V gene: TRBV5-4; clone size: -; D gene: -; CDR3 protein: CASSLRGRGYMNTEAFF; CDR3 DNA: TGTGCCAGCAGCTTGAGAGGGAGGGGTTACATGAACACTGAAGCTTTCTTT
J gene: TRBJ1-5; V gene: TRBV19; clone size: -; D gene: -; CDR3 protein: CASSVLQGSQPQHF; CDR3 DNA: TGTGCCAGTAGTGTCCTTCAGGGAAGTCAGCCCCAGCATTTT
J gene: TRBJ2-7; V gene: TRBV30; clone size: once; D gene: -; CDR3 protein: CAWSVIGWPTYEQYF; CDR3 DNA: TGTGCCTGGAGTGTAATCGGTTGGCCTACCTACGAGCAGTACTTC
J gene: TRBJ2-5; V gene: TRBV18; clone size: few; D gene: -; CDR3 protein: CASSPGSARETQYF; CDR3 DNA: TGTGCCAGCTCACCAGGTTCAGCACGAGAGACCCAGTACTTC
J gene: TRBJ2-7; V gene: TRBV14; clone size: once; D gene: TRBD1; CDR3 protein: CASSQVFDMGRKQGFGYEQYF; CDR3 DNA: TGTGCCAGCAGCCAAGTCTTTGACATGGGCCGAAAACAGGGGTTTGGCTACGAGCAGTACTTC
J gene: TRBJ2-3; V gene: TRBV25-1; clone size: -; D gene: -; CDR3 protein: CASTTGTSDTQYF; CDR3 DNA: TGTGCCAGCACTACCGGGACATCAGATACGCAGTATTTT
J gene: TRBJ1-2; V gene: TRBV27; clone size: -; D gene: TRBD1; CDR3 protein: CASSSTGANYGYTF; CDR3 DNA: TGTGCCAGCAGTTCAACAGGGGCTAACTATGGCTACACCTTC
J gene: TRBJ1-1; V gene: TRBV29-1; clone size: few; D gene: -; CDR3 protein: CSVVGTTEAFF; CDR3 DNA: TGCAGCGTTGTAGGGACCACTGAAGCTTTCTTT
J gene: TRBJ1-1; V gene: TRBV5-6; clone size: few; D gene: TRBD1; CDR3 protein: CASSWTGATEAFF; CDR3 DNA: TGTGCCAGCAGCTGGACAGGAGCCACTGAAGCTTTCTTT
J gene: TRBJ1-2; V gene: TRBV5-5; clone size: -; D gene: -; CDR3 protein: CASSLNRADYGYTF; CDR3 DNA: TGTGCCAGCAGCCTGAACAGGGCTGACTATGGCTACACCTTC
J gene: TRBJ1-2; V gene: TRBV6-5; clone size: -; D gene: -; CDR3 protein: CASSRTVNGYTF; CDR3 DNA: TGTGCCAGCAGTAGGACAGTCAACGGCTACACCTTC
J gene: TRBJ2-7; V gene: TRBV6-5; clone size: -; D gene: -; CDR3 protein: CASSTPIGGSYEQYF; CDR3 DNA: TGTGCCAGCAGTACTCCGATCGGAGGGTCCTACGAGCAGTACTTC
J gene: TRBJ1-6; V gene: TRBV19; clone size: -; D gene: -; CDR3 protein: CASSMVGYSTPLHF; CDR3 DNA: TGTGCCAGTAGTATGGTAGGGTACAGTACACCCCTCCACTTT
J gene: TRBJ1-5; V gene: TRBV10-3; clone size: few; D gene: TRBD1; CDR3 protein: CAISDGGQGGSQPQHF; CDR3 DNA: TGTGCCATCAGTGATGGGGGACAGGGAGGTTCTCAGCCCCAGCATTTT
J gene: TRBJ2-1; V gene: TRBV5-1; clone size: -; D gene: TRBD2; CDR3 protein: CASSPGTSGEKQFF; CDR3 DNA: TGCGCCAGCAGCCCCGGGACTAGCGGGGAAAAGCAGTTCTTC
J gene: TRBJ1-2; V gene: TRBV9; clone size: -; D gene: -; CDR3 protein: CASSGGGGERGYTF; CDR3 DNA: TGTGCCAGCAGCGGAGGCGGGGGAGAGAGAGGCTACACCTTC
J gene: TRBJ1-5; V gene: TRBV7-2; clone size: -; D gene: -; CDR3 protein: CASSLAAYQPQHF; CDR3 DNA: TGTGCCAGCAGCTTAGCGGCATATCAGCCCCAGCATTTT
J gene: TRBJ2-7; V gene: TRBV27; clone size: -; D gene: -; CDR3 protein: CASSLMVEGINEQYF; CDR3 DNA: TGTGCCAGCAGTTTGATGGTCGAGGGGATTAACGAGCAGTACTTC
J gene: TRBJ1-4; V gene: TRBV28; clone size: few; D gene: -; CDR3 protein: CASSLDEKLFF; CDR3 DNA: TGTGCCAGCAGTTTAGATGAAAAACTGTTTTTT
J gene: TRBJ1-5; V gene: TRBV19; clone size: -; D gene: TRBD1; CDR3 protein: CASSDRDIRPQHF; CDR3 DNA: TGTGCCAGTAGCGACAGGGACATCAGGCCCCAGCATTTT
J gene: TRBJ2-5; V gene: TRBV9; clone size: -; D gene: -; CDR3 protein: CASSVGPPGAGETQYF; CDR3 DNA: TGTGCCAGCAGCGTAGGCCCCCCGGGGGCTGGGGAGACCCAGTACTTC
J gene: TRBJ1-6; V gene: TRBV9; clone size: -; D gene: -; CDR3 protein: CASSPTRQSNSPLHF; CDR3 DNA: TGTGCCAGCAGCCCAACCAGGCAGTCCAATTCACCCCTCCACTTT